Listed below are T cell receptor beta chains from one sample, sequenced in a study of blood T cell repertoires in COVID-19. Assay used: immunoSEQ multiplex PCR; TCRdb lists only in-frame clones, some missing. The sample has 250,000 or so clones, 65% to 85% seen once. Sequences were obtained from PBMCs or T cells enriched from blood (not recorded which). Receptor source: a man in his forties or fifties who had recovered from COVID-19. The CDR3 runs from the conserved cysteine through the conserved F or W. D genes are given only for firm matches. Some rows mark clone size as missing; the rest say once, few, many or name a class of expanded clone.

TRBV30	13	TRBJ1-5	NA	NA	TGTGCCTGGGGACAGAATGGCAATCAGCCCCAGCATTTT	CAWGQNGNQPQHF
TRBV30	13	TRBJ1-3	NA	few	TGTGCCTGGAGGGCCCTCTCTGGAAACACCATATATTTT	CAWRALSGNTIYF
TRBV6-5	11	TRBJ1-1	NA	few	TGTGCCAGCAGAGAGTCCTCTGAAGCTTTCTTT	CASRESSEAFF
TRBV6-5	15	TRBJ1-1	NA	NA	TGTGCCAGCAGTACGCAGGGTAGGGGGAACACTGAAGCTTTCTTT	CASSTQGRGNTEAFF
TRBV19	15	TRBJ1-1	NA	NA	TGTGCCAGTAGTTCCACGGACAGCAGGAACACTGAAGCTTTCTTT	CASSSTDSRNTEAFF
TRBV4-2	18	TRBJ2-5	TRBD2	NA	TGTGCCAGCAGCCAAGGGGTGCCACTAGCGGGAGGGCAAGAGACCCAGTACTTC	CASSQGVPLAGGQETQYF
TRBV6-5	16	TRBJ2-5	NA	NA	TGTGCCAGCAGTTACTCCCGGTCGCAGGCCCAAGAGACCCAGTACTTC	CASSYSRSQAQETQYF
TRBV11-2	13	TRBJ1-2	NA	NA	TGTGCCAGCAGCTTTCGGGAAGACTATGGCTACACCTTC	CASSFREDYGYTF
TRBV10-3	13	TRBJ2-7	NA	NA	TGTGCCATCAGCGAGGGCAGAACCTACGAGCAGTACTTC	CAISEGRTYEQYF
TRBV7-9	15	TRBJ1-2	NA	once	TGTGCCAGCAGAAATTACCTCGGAGGGGACTATGGCTACACCTTC	CASRNYLGGDYGYTF
TRBV19	13	TRBJ2-1	TRBD1	NA	TGTGCCAGTACGGGACAGGGGACGGGAGAGCAGTTCTTC	CASTGQGTGEQFF
TRBV24-1	14	TRBJ1-2	NA	NA	TGTGCCACCAGTGGGGAGAGGGCTAACTATGGCTACACCTTC	CATSGERANYGYTF
TRBV12-5	16	TRBJ2-7	TRBD1	once	TGTGCTAGTGGTTTGGTAGATAGGACAGGGTACCCCGAGCAGTACTTC	CASGLVDRTGYPEQYF
TRBV5-1	16	TRBJ1-1	NA	NA	TGCGCCAGCAGCTTCAGTCGACAGAACATGAACACTGAAGCTTTCTTT	CASSFSRQNMNTEAFF
TRBV5-1	14	TRBJ2-7	NA	few	TGCGCCAGCAGCCCGTCCGGGATCGCCTACGAGCAGTACTTC	CASSPSGIAYEQYF
TRBV2	14	TRBJ1-1	TRBD1	NA	TGTGCCAGCAGCGATACAGGGGGGTACACTGAAGCTTTCTTT	CASSDTGGYTEAFF
TRBV5-5	14	TRBJ1-5	TRBD1	NA	TGTGCCAGCACCACGGGACAGTTCAATCAGCCCCAGCATTTT	CASTTGQFNQPQHF
TRBV30	16	TRBJ1-6	NA	NA	TGTGCCTGGAGTGTACGAACCTCGGCGGATAATTCACCCCTCCACTTT	CAWSVRTSADNSPLHF
TRBV7-9	16	TRBJ1-6	TRBD1	NA	TGTGCCAGCAGCTTGACCGGGACAGGGGGCGGTTCACCCCTCCACTTT	CASSLTGTGGGSPLHF
TRBV2	14	TRBJ2-2	NA	once	TGTGCCAGCGAGGGTGAGGAGAACACCGGGGAGCTGTTTTTT	CASEGEENTGELFF
TRBV12-3/TRBV12-4	12	TRBJ2-7	NA	NA	TGTGCCAGCAGCCAGACCAGGTACGAGCAGTACTTC	CASSQTRYEQYF
TRBV7-8	15	TRBJ2-1	TRBD2	NA	TGTGCCAGCAGCTCAACTAGCGGGGGCACGAATGAGCAGTTCTTC	CASSSTSGGTNEQFF
TRBV5-5	16	TRBJ1-2	NA	NA	TGTGCCAGCAGCTTGGCCTCAGGGGTAAGAAACTATGGCTACACCTTC	CASSLASGVRNYGYTF
TRBV11-3	16	TRBJ1-6	NA	NA	TGTGCCAGCAGCTTAGTCGGGTCAGCGCATAATTCACCCCTCCACTTT	CASSLVGSAHNSPLHF
TRBV18	17	TRBJ1-2	NA	NA	TGTGCCAGCTCACCGGCCGACATCACATTCCGAAGCTATGGCTACACCTTC	CASSPADITFRSYGYTF
TRBV7-8	15	TRBJ2-1	TRBD1	NA	TGTGCCAGCAGCTCCGGGACAGGGGGTTACAATGAGCAGTTCTTC	CASSSGTGGYNEQFF
TRBV3-1/TRBV3-2	17	TRBJ1-6	NA	NA	TGTGCCAGCAGCCACGTACTCGGGGGATCCTATAATTCACCCCTCCACTTT	CASSHVLGGSYNSPLHF
TRBV6-5	13	TRBJ1-6	NA	NA	TGTGCCAGCAGTTACAGGCAGGGAGGATCCCCCCACTTT	CASSYRQGGSPHF
TRBV9	14	TRBJ2-3	NA	NA	TGTGCCAGCAGCGTAGTAGGAGGCACAGATACGCAGTATTTT	CASSVVGGTDTQYF
TRBV3-1/TRBV3-2	13	TRBJ2-7	NA	few	TGTGCCAGCAGCCCCCGACTCTCGTACGAGCAGTACTTC	CASSPRLSYEQYF
TRBV7-6	16	TRBJ2-2	TRBD2	NA	TGTGCCAGCAGCCCTCACGGGGGGGAATACACCGGGGAGCTGTTTTTT	CASSPHGGEYTGELFF
TRBV28	14	TRBJ1-1	NA	NA	TGTGCCAGCAGTTTCCCGGGGATGAACACTGAAGCTTTCTTT	CASSFPGMNTEAFF
TRBV15	14	TRBJ1-5	NA	NA	TGTGCCACCAGCAGTCCCACCGGTGGTCAGCCCCAGCATTTT	CATSSPTGGQPQHF
TRBV27	11	TRBJ2-7	NA	NA	TGTGCCAGCAGTTCAGGGGACGAGCAGTACTTC	CASSSGDEQYF
TRBV4-2	15	TRBJ1-3	NA	NA	TGTGCCAGCAGCCCATCAGGGGTTGTGCGCGACACCATATATTTT	CASSPSGVVRDTIYF
TRBV19	15	TRBJ2-7	NA	NA	TGTGCCAGTAGTATAGTGGCACAGCCAGGATACGAGCAGTACTTC	CASSIVAQPGYEQYF
TRBV5-1	15	TRBJ1-1	NA	NA	TGCGCCAGCAGCTTCAATACACCCCCCAACACTGAAGCTTTCTTT	CASSFNTPPNTEAFF
TRBV24-1	14	TRBJ2-2	NA	NA	TGTGCCACCAGACCGACAGGGAACACCGGGGAGCTGTTTTTT	CATRPTGNTGELFF
TRBV6-5	14	TRBJ2-2	NA	NA	TGTGCCAGCAGTTGGTTACAGAACACCGGGGAGCTGTTTTTT	CASSWLQNTGELFF
TRBV28	16	TRBJ1-4	TRBD1	NA	TGTGCCAGCAGTTTATGGGGGACAGGGGTGGTTGAAAAACTGTTTTTT	CASSLWGTGVVEKLFF
TRBV5-1	16	TRBJ2-7	NA	NA	TGCGCCAGCAGCTTGGCCTTTGGGGGCACCCATAACCCCCCGATATTC	CASSLAFGGTHNPPIF
TRBV15	14	TRBJ2-2	NA	NA	TGTGCCACCAGCAGAGCAGGGGTCAGGGGGGAGCTGTTTTTT	CATSRAGVRGELFF
TRBV15	14	TRBJ1-2	NA	NA	TGTGCCACCAGCAGAGATAGAGCGCCGAATGGCTACACCTTC	CATSRDRAPNGYTF
TRBV27	15	TRBJ1-1	NA	NA	TGTGCCAGCAGTCCATACCGACGGGGGGACACTGAAGCTTTCTTT	CASSPYRRGDTEAFF
TRBV6-5	14	TRBJ2-7	NA	NA	TGTGCCAGCAGTAGGCGCCCCCTAGGTGACGAGCAGTACTTC	CASSRRPLGDEQYF